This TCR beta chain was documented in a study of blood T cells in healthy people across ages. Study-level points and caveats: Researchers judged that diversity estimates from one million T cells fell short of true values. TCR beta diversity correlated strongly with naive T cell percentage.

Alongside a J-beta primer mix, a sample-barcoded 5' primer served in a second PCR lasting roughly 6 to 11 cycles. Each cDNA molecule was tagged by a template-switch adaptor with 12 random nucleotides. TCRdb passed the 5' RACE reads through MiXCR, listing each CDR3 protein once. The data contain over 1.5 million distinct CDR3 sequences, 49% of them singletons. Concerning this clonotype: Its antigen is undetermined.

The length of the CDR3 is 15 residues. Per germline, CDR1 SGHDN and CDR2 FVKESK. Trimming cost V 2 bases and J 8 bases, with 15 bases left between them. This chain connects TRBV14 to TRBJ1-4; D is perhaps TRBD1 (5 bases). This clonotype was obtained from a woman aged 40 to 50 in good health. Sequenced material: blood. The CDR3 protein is CASSQNFIRQEKLFF. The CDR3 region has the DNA TGTGCCAGCAGCCAAAACTTCATCCGACAGGAAAAACTGTTTTTT.